The next 21 T cell receptor beta chains were all read from a single sample in a study of blood T cell repertoires in COVID-19. Sequenced by immunoSEQ multiplex PCR; TCRdb stores in-frame clones only, minus some. This table has about 180,000 clones, roughly nine tenths appearing once. The sample consisted of PBMCs or T cells enriched from blood (not recorded which). The receptors shown here come from a middle-aged woman with acute COVID-19.

This rearrangement joins TRBV5-1 to TRBJ1-4, with TRBD1 matching 7 bases. V was clipped by 5 bases and J by 7 bases; unmatched bases: 17. The CDR3 totals 17 residues. Germline V gene lookup returns CDR1 SGHRS and CDR2 YFSETQ. The CDR3 spells CASRAGTEPLLSEKLFF. CDR3 DNA: TGCGCCAGCAGAGCCGGGACAGAGCCTCTCTTAAGTGAAAAACTGTTTTTT.

V and J are TRBV5-1 and TRBJ2-1; the D gene is possibly TRBD2 (7 bases). In germline, CDR1 is SGHRS, CDR2 YFSETQ. V lost 0 bases to trimming and J lost 0 bases, with 13 bases between them. The CDR3 totals 17 residues. CDR3 protein: CASSLEAAGASYNEQFF. The CDR3, as DNA: TGCGCCAGCAGCTTGGAAGCCGCGGGGGCCTCCTACAATGAGCAGTTCTTC.

This clone was seen only once. The gene calls are TRBV3-1 (or the pseudogene TRBV3-2) and TRBJ2-3, with 8 nucleotides matching TRBD1. J was trimmed by 5 bases and V by 2 bases; bases with no gene match: 3. The CDR3 loop spans 14 amino acids. CDR1 is LGHDT, CDR2 YNNKEL, per germline (reference sequence). In DNA, the CDR3 is TGTGCCAGCAGCCAACAGGGGGCGGGAGATACGCAGTATTTT. Its protein is CASSQQGAGDTQYF.

The chain links TRBV5-1 to TRBJ2-7; TRBD2 agrees at 10 bases. Losses at the gene ends were 5 bases for V and 2 bases for J; bases not matched to a gene: 7. The germline V gene encodes CDR1 SGHRS and CDR2 YFSETQ. The CDR3 is 15 amino acids. CDR3 sequence reads: CASRNGTSVAYEQYF. In DNA, the CDR3 is TGCGCCAGCAGAAACGGGACTAGCGTGGCCTACGAGCAGTACTTC.

The chain recombines TRBV5-8 with TRBJ1-6, with 9 bases identical to TRBD1. The CDR3 is 15 residues long. CDR1 is SGHTS, CDR2 YDEGEE, per germline. V gave up 6 bases and J gave up 2 bases; unmatched junction bases: 3. The CDR3 is CASKQGATYNSPLHF. The CDR3 coding sequence is TGTGCCAGCAAACAGGGGGCGACCTATAATTCACCCCTCCACTTT.

This chain links TRBV14 with TRBJ2-1; 9 nucleotides match TRBD2. Germline V gives CDR1 SGHDN, CDR2 FVKESK. Unmatched junction bases numbered 7, after V lost 4 bases and J lost 3 bases. The CDR3 spans 16 residues. CDR3 residues: CASSLIAGVGYNEQFF. Written as DNA, the CDR3 is TGTGCCAGCAGCCTCATAGCGGGAGTGGGCTACAATGAGCAGTTCTTC.

This clone has only a few counts. The chain links TRBV5-1 to TRBJ1-4, with a tentative D call TRBD1 (6 bases). Trimming took 1 base from V and 8 from J, leaving 12 bases between them. CDR3 length: 14 amino acids. The germline V gene has CDR1 SGHRS and CDR2 YFSETQ. The CDR3 region has the DNA TGCGCCAGCAGCTTGATGGGGGCCGAAGAAAAACTGTTTTTT. Encoded protein: CASSLMGAEEKLFF.

This sequence joins TRBV7-9 and TRBJ1-2; 11 nucleotides match TRBD1. The ends lost 5 bases at V and 4 bases at J; junction bases unmatched: 6. CDR3 length: 15 residues. Germline CDR1 reads SEHNR; CDR2 reads FQNEAQ (reference sequence). In nucleotides, the CDR3 is TGTGCCAGCAGCGCGGGACAGGGGGGCGTCTATGGCTACACCTTC. It is translated as CASSAGQGGVYGYTF.

J is TRBJ2-3 and V is TRBV19; tentatively, D is TRBD2 (5 bases). Germline V CDR1 and CDR2: LNHDA, SQIVND (reference sequence). Trimming took 3 bases from V and 4 from J, leaving 14 bases between them. This CDR3 is 15 amino acids long. The CDR3 DNA is TGTGCCAGTAGTATGAATGGGCTAGCTCCAGATACGCAGTATTTT. It is translated as CASSMNGLAPDTQYF.

The sample holds one count of this clone. J is TRBJ2-1 and V is TRBV7-3; 11 nucleotides match TRBD2. J lost 8 bases, V lost 0 bases, and 9 bases had no gene match. In germline, CDR1 is SGHTA, CDR2 FQGTGA. The CDR3 is 17 amino acids. The CDR3 sequence is CASSLTPLAGVGDEQFF. CDR3 DNA: TGTGCCAGCAGCTTAACCCCACTAGCGGGGGTGGGGGATGAGCAGTTCTTC.

This clone has only a few counts. The chain has TRBV6-5 and TRBJ1-3; D not resolved. The V gene's germline CDR1 is MNHEY and CDR2 SVGAGI. V was trimmed by 0 bases and J by 4 bases, leaving 13 bases between them. The CDR3 totals 16 residues. Here the CDR3 DNA reads TGTGCCAGCAGTTACTCGATAGGAGGTTACGGAAACACCATATATTTT. Translating gives CASSYSIGGYGNTIYF.

The chain joins TRBV2 to TRBJ1-6; no firm D call. Germline loops: CDR1 SNHLY, CDR2 FYNNEI. Trimming removed 3 bases at V and 6 bases at J, with 18 bases between. CDR3 length equals 17 residues. The CDR3 reads CASSDMGSSDPNSPLHF. The CDR3, as DNA: TGTGCCAGCAGTGACATGGGCTCGAGTGATCCTAATTCACCCCTCCACTTT.

V is TRBV5-1 and J is TRBJ2-7; 9 nucleotides line up with TRBD1. Losses at the gene ends were 0 bases for V and 3 bases for J; bases not matched to a gene: 4. CDR1 and CDR2 from the germline V gene are SGHRS and YFSETQ. The CDR3 runs 15 residues. The CDR3 loop is CASSLGRDRDYEQYF. CDR3 sequence (DNA): TGCGCCAGCAGCTTGGGGAGGGACAGGGACTACGAGCAGTACTTC.

V usage is TRBV28 and J usage is TRBJ1-2; perhaps TRBD1 as D (6 bases). Germline lookup yields CDR1 MDHEN and CDR2 SYDVKM. Trimming stripped 2 bases from V and 8 bases from J, with 15 bases between. The CDR3 is 14 residues long. The chain's CDR3 is CASSLRQARFGYTF. CDR3 nucleotides: TGTGCCAGCAGTTTAAGACAGGCGAGGTTCGGCTACACCTTC.

This clone has just one count. The chain is built from TRBV19 and TRBJ1-3, with a weak D call TRBD1 (5 bases). The CDR3 runs to 14 residues. The V gene's germline CDR1 is LNHDA and CDR2 SQIVND (reference sequence). Trimming pared 6 bases from V and 3 bases from J, leaving 12 bases between. The CDR3 loop reads CASSLQGVGNTIYF. The CDR3 coding sequence is TGTGCCAGTAGCCTTCAGGGCGTTGGAAACACCATATATTTT.

V and J are TRBV18 and TRBJ2-7, with 9 bases matching TRBD2. V shed 2 bases and J 3 bases; nucleotides not matched to a gene: 5. The CDR3 consists of 15 residues. Germline V lookup: CDR1 KGHSH, CDR2 LQKENI. The CDR3 here is CASSPAGLAHYEQYF. As DNA, the CDR3 is TGTGCCAGCTCACCAGCGGGACTAGCTCACTACGAGCAGTACTTC. Using reference TRBV18 and TRBJ2-7 for the parts outside the CDR3, the full variable domain is NAGVMQNPRHLVRRRGQEARLRCSPMKGHSHVYWYRQLPEEGLKFMVYLQKENIIDESGMPKERFSAEFPKEGPSILRIQQVVRGDSAAYFCASSPAGLAHYEQYFGPGTRLTVT.

The genes are TRBV4-3 and TRBJ1-6; D remains ambiguous. CDR1 and CDR2 (germline): LGHNA, YSLEER. This CDR3 has 18 residues. The ends were cut back, 2 bases at V and 5 bases at J, with 19 bases in the middle. CDR3 sequence: CASSQNASPTEDNSPLHF. CDR3 nucleotide sequence: TGCGCCAGCAGCCAAAATGCCTCCCCGACGGAGGATAATTCACCCCTCCACTTT.

This clone has a single count. The chain links TRBV2 to TRBJ2-3, with a weak D call TRBD2 (5 bases). The CDR3 has 13 amino acids. Germline V gene data show CDR1 as SNHLY and CDR2 as FYNNEI. V was trimmed by 1 base and J by 7 bases, leaving 9 bases between them. CDR3 region: CASSEVEGYTQYF. CDR3 coding DNA: TGTGCCAGCAGTGAAGTAGAGGGTTATACGCAGTATTTT.

This CDR3 reads CASGLTGGGYGYTF. The CDR3 nucleotides read TGTGCTAGTGGTTTGACAGGGGGCGGTTATGGCTACACCTTC. J is TRBJ1-2 and V is TRBV12-5; 9 bases agree with TRBD1. There are 14 residues in the CDR3. V dropped 2 bases and J dropped 5; count of bases not matched to a gene: 3. Germline CDR1 and CDR2: LGHNT and FRNRAP.

This clone appeared a single time. The chain is built from TRBV4-1 and TRBJ1-5; no clear D. The germline CDR1 and CDR2 sequences are MGHRA and YSYEKL. The CDR3 has 16 residues. V lost 2 bases, J lost 2 bases, and 13 bases lay in between. CDR3 amino acids: CASSQRWGSGNQPQHF. The CDR3 DNA sequence: TGCGCCAGCAGCCAAAGATGGGGTAGCGGCAATCAGCCCCAGCATTTT.

This clone was seen more than once but under ten times. The chain is built from TRBV19 and TRBJ1-3; D gene uncertain. Germline CDR1 reads LNHDA; CDR2 reads SQIVND (reference sequence). Trimming took 7 bases from V and 4 from J, leaving 14 bases between them. This CDR3 is built from 14 residues. CDR3 nucleotide sequence: TGTGCCAGTACCCTCAGGACGGGAGGAAACACCATATATTTT. Residues: CASTLRTGGNTIYF.